These 21 T cell receptor beta chains came from one sample sequenced in a study of CD8+ T cells in alopecia areata. The treatment is: oral pan-JAK inhibitor, 5-10 mg twice daily. As the sequencing template, cDNA was produced by extracting RNA and reverse transcribing it. Clones were read by immunoSEQ multiplex PCR, and TCRdb kept only the in-frame ones, dropping some. The sample has about 260,000 clones, about three fifths seen once. The sequencing used CD4+ T cells sorted from blood, collected at week 52, from a patient treated with tofacitinib. The origin of the receptors is a human donor with alopecia areata.

The chain links TRBV30 to TRBJ1-1; no firm D call. V gave up 3 bases and J gave up 2 bases, with 16 bases separating them. There are 15 residues in the CDR3. Germline CDR1 GTSNPN, CDR2 SVGIG (reference sequence). CDR3 coding DNA: TGTGCCTGGAGGGCCCGACGGCCCCTCAACACTGAAGCTTTCTTT. Protein product: CAWRARRPLNTEAFF.

The chain combines TRBV9 with TRBJ1-2; D gene unclear. Between the trimmed V and J ends, which lost 2 bases and 3 bases, there was a span of 5 bases. This CDR3 region has 12 residues. Germline loops: CDR1 SGDLS, CDR2 YYNGEE. CDR3 DNA: TGTGCCAGCAGCGTTGACTACTATGGCTACACCTTC. It encodes CASSVDYYGYTF.

CDR3 residues: CASSRTADEKLFF. The DNA of the CDR3 is TGTGCCAGCAGCCGGACAGCAGATGAAAAACTGTTTTTT. The chain employs TRBV9 and TRBJ1-4; tentatively, D is TRBD1 (6 bases). Deletions cut 4 bases from V and 6 bases from J, with 10 bases between. The CDR3 has 13 residues. The V gene's germline CDR1 is SGDLS and CDR2 YYNGEE.

This clone was recorded a few times. The rearrangement joins TRBV5-1 to TRBJ2-3; no firm D call. The germline V gene has CDR1 SGHRS and CDR2 YFSETQ. The V end was cut by 2 bases, the J end by 0 bases, with 10 bases between. The CDR3 length is 15 residues. The chain's CDR3 is CASSFSGPSTDTQYF. Here the CDR3 DNA reads TGCGCCAGCAGCTTTTCCGGACCTAGCACAGATACGCAGTATTTT.

V and J are TRBV29-1 and TRBJ2-1; 7 bases map to TRBD1. V shed 7 bases, J shed 6 bases, and the junction held 12 bases outside the gene matches. Germline CDR1 SQVTM, CDR2 ANQGSEA. This CDR3 comprises 14 residues. CDR3: CSGKSGTVVNEQFF. CDR3 nucleotides: TGCAGCGGGAAATCCGGGACAGTAGTCAATGAGCAGTTCTTC.

This CDR3 reads CSAQLTEAFF. For the CDR3, the DNA is TGCAGCGCCCAATTGACTGAAGCTTTCTTT. The chain recombines TRBV29-1 with TRBJ1-1; no definite D call. The CDR3 extends over 10 amino acids. V was pared by 7 bases and J by 5 bases, with 8 bases between. Germline V gene data show CDR1 as SQVTM and CDR2 as ANQGSEA.

In DNA, the CDR3 is TGTGCCAGCAGTCCCGGGACAACAATCCAGACCCAGTACTTC. It translates to CASSPGTTIQTQYF. The rearrangement joins TRBV6-1 to TRBJ2-5; perhaps TRBD1 as D (6 bases). Germline V CDR1 and CDR2: MNHNS, SASEGT. The CDR3 consists of 14 residues. V was cut by 5 bases and J by 6 bases, with 16 bases left in between.

The CDR3 nucleotides are TGCGCCAGCAGCTTGGGGGGACAGCCTACACGTGAGCAGTTCTTC. Translated, it gives CASSLGGQPTREQFF. The chain uses TRBV5-1 and TRBJ2-1, with TRBD1 matching over 7 bases. Unmatched junction bases numbered 9, after V lost 0 bases and J lost 9 bases. The CDR3 runs 15 residues. Germline CDR1 SGHRS, CDR2 YFSETQ.

The chain recombines TRBV29-1 with TRBJ2-5; 9 nucleotides line up with TRBD1. The CDR3 totals 13 residues. With 6 bases clipped from V and 4 bases from J, the junction kept 6 bases outside the gene matches. Germline CDR1 is SQVTM and CDR2 is ANQGSEA. The CDR3 is CSVQTGGRETQYF. CDR3 in DNA: TGCAGCGTACAAACAGGGGGCAGAGAGACCCAGTACTTC.

This chain joins TRBV18 and TRBJ2-6; the D gene is possibly TRBD2 (6 bases). Germline V gene lookup returns CDR1 KGHSH and CDR2 LQKENI. This CDR3 is 20 amino acids long. The V and J ends lost 6 bases and 0 bases respectively, with 24 bases between them. The CDR3: CASSQTVFGGSSSGANVLTF. CDR3 DNA: TGTGCCAGCTCCCAAACCGTTTTCGGGGGATCTAGCTCTGGGGCCAACGTCCTGACTTTC.

This sequence joins TRBV6-6 and TRBJ2-1; 13 bases agree with TRBD2. After removal of 4 bases from V and 9 bases from J, the junction contained 3 bases not matched to a gene. CDR1 and CDR2 from the germline V gene are MNHNY and SVGAGI (reference sequence). This CDR3 has 14 residues. The CDR3 nucleotides read TGTGCCAGCAGTTCTTGGACTAGCGGGGGTGAGCAGTTCTTC. It codes for CASSSWTSGGEQFF.

The CDR3 DNA reads as TGCAGCGCTACTAGAGGCAACACTGAAGCTTTCTTT. Translation: CSATRGNTEAFF. V and J are TRBV29-1 and TRBJ1-1; no clear D. V was cut by 7 bases and J by 2 bases, with 11 bases left in between. Germline CDR1 SQVTM, CDR2 ANQGSEA. This CDR3 is built from 12 residues.

The chain uses TRBV5-4 and TRBJ1-2; 7 bases agree with TRBD1. The germline gives CDR1 SGHNT, CDR2 YYREEE (reference sequence). The CDR3 runs 13 residues. V was pared by 2 bases and J by 5 bases, with 3 bases of the junction left unmatched. CDR3 DNA sequence: TGTGCCAGCAGCTTTACAGGGGCGTATGGCTACACCTTC. Amino acids: CASSFTGAYGYTF.

V gene TRBV13 combines with J gene TRBJ2-6; D not resolved. Germline V gene sequence: CDR1 PRHDT, CDR2 FYEKMQ (reference sequence). V lost 6 bases to trimming and J lost 0 bases, with 3 bases between them. CDR3 length: 13 residues. CDR3 in amino acids: CASRFSGANVLTF. CDR3 nucleotide sequence: TGTGCCAGCAGATTCTCTGGGGCCAACGTCCTGACTTTC.

This clone was recorded a few times. This same CDR3 is encoded by further DNA sequences in the sample. V usage is TRBV18 and J usage is TRBJ2-7; no definite D call. This CDR3 spans 11 amino acids. Between the trimmed V and J ends, which lost 2 bases and 3 bases, there was a span of 2 bases. Germline CDR1 reads KGHSH; CDR2 reads LQKENI. The CDR3 spells CASSPGYEQYF. The DNA of the CDR3 is TGTGCCAGCTCACCAGGCTACGAGCAGTACTTC.

The V call is TRBV29-1, the J call TRBJ2-3, with TRBD2 matching 8 bases. CDR1 and CDR2 (germline): SQVTM, ANQGSEA. With V trimmed by 2 bases and J by 6 bases, 10 bases remained unmatched. This CDR3 comprises 15 residues. The CDR3 region is CSVELAGTPHDTQYF. The DNA for the CDR3 is TGCAGCGTTGAATTAGCGGGGACACCCCACGATACGCAGTATTTT.

The chain couples TRBV15 to TRBJ2-3; possibly TRBD2 for D (6 bases). Trimming took off 1 base at V and 5 bases at J, with 16 bases between the two ends. The CDR3 is made up of 16 amino acids. Germline-derived CDR1 and CDR2 are LNHNV and YYDKDF (reference sequence). The CDR3 DNA reads as TGTGCCACCAGCAGAGGTTCTAGCTGGGGAGGAGATACGCAGTATTTT. This gives the protein CATSRGSSWGGDTQYF. Drawing the rest from reference TRBV15 and TRBJ2-3, the complete variable domain is DAMVIQNPRYQVTQFGKPVTLSCSQTLNHNVMYWYQQKSSQAPKLLFHYYDKDFNNEADTPDNFQSRRPNTSFCFLDIRSPGLGDTAMYLCATSRGSSWGGDTQYFGPGTRLTVL.

This chain links TRBV6-6 with TRBJ1-4; 12 bases match TRBD1. The CDR3 contains 15 residues. The junction had 3 bases not matched to a gene; V was cut back by 8 bases and J by 2 bases. Germline V gene lookup returns CDR1 MNHNY and CDR2 SVGAGI (reference sequence). The CDR3 nucleotides read TGTGCCAGCGGGGACAGGGGGCGGACTAATGAAAAACTGTTTTTT. Its protein is CASGDRGRTNEKLFF.

V gene TRBV10-3 combines with J gene TRBJ2-7, with a tentative D call TRBD1 (5 bases). Germline assignment: CDR1 ENHRY and CDR2 SYGVKD. The CDR3 is 13 amino acids. Trimming cost V 3 bases and J 1 base, with 7 bases left between them. The CDR3 reads CAISDRASYEQYF. In DNA, the CDR3 is TGTGCCATCAGTGACAGGGCATCCTACGAGCAGTACTTC.

This clone was counted between two and nine times. The gene calls are TRBV7-6 and TRBJ2-7; D not certain. CDR1 is SGHVS and CDR2 is FNYEAQ in the germline V gene. V lost 5 bases and J 6 bases, leaving 17 bases between the germline ends. This CDR3 is built from 14 residues. CDR3 sequence: CASSKTGPQTEQYF. Here the CDR3 DNA reads TGTGCCAGCAGCAAGACCGGGCCCCAGACCGAGCAGTACTTC.

The chain joins TRBV9 to TRBJ2-3; D unclear. V was shortened by 4 bases and J by 1 base, with 10 bases between the two germline ends. Germline CDR1 SGDLS, CDR2 YYNGEE. This CDR3 is built from 14 residues. The DNA of the CDR3 is TGTGCCAGCAGCCCCCGCCTCGGCACAGATACGCAGTATTTT. Amino acid sequence: CASSPRLGTDTQYF.